The rows below give T cell receptor beta chains drawn from one sample of a study of T cell repertoires in cytomegalovirus infection. TCRdb fed the reads into MiXCR, producing one record per CDR3 protein. Counted here are hundreds of thousands of distinct CDR3 sequences, approximately 7% occurring once; the ten biggest clones make up less than 7.5%. Sequencing was done on a sample of PBMCs. These receptors were collected from a human donor in good health (CMV status not recorded). Some clones in this sample may be carry-over from other donors' samples. Each CDR3 is given with its conserved first and last residue. The order of the fields is J gene, V gene, D gene, clone size, CDR3 protein, CDR3 DNA. A D gene is named only where the DNA matches it firmly. Part of the rows lack a size; the others show once, few, many or a class for expanded clones.

>TRBJ1-2|TRBV5-1|-|many
CASSLGPGDYGYTF
TGCGCCAGCAGCTTGGGCCCAGGGGACTATGGCTACACCTTC
>TRBJ2-1|TRBV2|-|many
CASASTGTPGYNEQFF
TGTGCCAGCGCTAGTACCGGGACCCCCGGGTACAATGAGCAGTTCTTC
>TRBJ2-7|TRBV29-1|-|few
CSVDRGTGSYEQYF
TGCAGCGTTGATAGGGGGACGGGCTCCTACGAGCAGTACTTC
>TRBJ1-4|TRBV14|-|many
CASSPRTMATNEKLFF
TGTGCCAGCAGCCCACGGACCATGGCAACTAATGAAAAACTGTTTTTT
>TRBJ1-6|TRBV4-1|TRBD1|many
CASSQGDSNSPLHF
TGCGCCAGCAGCCAGGGGGACAGTAATTCACCCCTCCACTTT
>TRBJ1-2|TRBV7-9|TRBD1|-
CASTPQGALNYGYTF
TGTGCCAGCACCCCCCAGGGGGCCCTGAACTATGGCTACACCTTC
>TRBJ1-1|TRBV2|-|many
CASSEIGKRSTEAFF
TGTGCCAGCAGTGAAATAGGGAAAAGGAGCACTGAAGCTTTCTTT
>TRBJ2-1|TRBV4-2|-|few
CASSQVRAGEQFF
TGTGCCAGCAGCCAGGTCCGGGCTGGTGAGCAGTTCTTC
>TRBJ2-1|TRBV7-2|-|many
CASSLDVGVRSGEQFF
TGTGCCAGCAGCTTAGATGTCGGGGTTAGGAGTGGTGAGCAGTTCTTC
>TRBJ1-2|TRBV14|-|many
CASSGGNVGYTF
TGTGCCAGCAGCGGAGGGAATGTTGGCTACACCTTC
>TRBJ1-2|TRBV7-9|TRBD1|-
CASSSSGQGGYGYTF
TGTGCCAGCAGCTCTTCGGGACAGGGTGGCTATGGCTACACCTTC
>TRBJ1-2|TRBV28|TRBD1|many
CASTTDPGTGMNRGYTF
TGTGCCAGCACGACAGATCCCGGGACAGGGATGAATAGGGGCTACACCTTC
>TRBJ2-5|TRBV7-2|-|many
CASSPGSWETQYF
TGTGCCAGCAGCCCCGGTTCATGGGAGACCCAGTACTTC
>TRBJ2-1|TRBV6-1|TRBD1|many
CASRPGQLNNEQFF
TGTGCCAGCAGACCGGGACAGTTAAACAATGAGCAGTTCTTC
>TRBJ2-4|TRBV12-3/TRBV12-4|TRBD1|many
CASSSVATGGVRGKNIQYF
TGTGCCAGCAGCTCGGTCGCGACAGGGGGAGTGAGGGGCAAAAACATTCAGTACTTC
>TRBJ2-1|TRBV20-1|-|many
CSASDKGEEQFF
TGCAGTGCTTCAGACAAGGGGGAAGAGCAGTTCTTC
>TRBJ2-1|TRBV11-2|-|many
CASSLSPCREASYNEQFF
TGTGCCAGCAGCTTATCCCCCTGCAGGGAGGCATCCTACAATGAGCAGTTCTTC
>TRBJ1-6|TRBV20-1|-|many
CSAREGLGGNSPLHF
TGCAGTGCTAGAGAGGGCCTAGGGGGAAATTCACCCCTCCACTTT
>TRBJ2-2|TRBV4-2|TRBD2|many
CASSHGLAGGPNTGELFF
TGTGCCAGCAGCCACGGACTAGCGGGGGGCCCTAACACCGGGGAGCTGTTTTTT
>TRBJ2-7|TRBV7-9|-|many
CASSLGGDNSYEQYF
TGTGCCAGCAGCTTAGGAGGGGACAACTCCTACGAGCAGTACTTC
>TRBJ1-2|TRBV7-3|TRBD1|many
CASSLGETGGSGYTF
TGTGCCAGCAGCTTAGGGGAGACAGGGGGTAGTGGCTACACCTTC
>TRBJ1-2|TRBV28|TRBD1|many
CASSLGTGGSGYTF
TGTGCCAGCAGTCTCGGGACAGGGGGTTCTGGCTACACCTTC
>TRBJ2-7|TRBV7-2|-|many
CASSRLGDEQYF
TGTGCCAGCAGCCGACTGGGGGACGAGCAGTACTTC
>TRBJ2-3|TRBV28|TRBD1|many
CASKMGTGEINTQYF
TGTGCCAGCAAAATGGGGACAGGGGAAATAAATACGCAGTATTTT
>TRBJ1-2|TRBV4-2|-|many
CASSQDGLTGKNYGYTF
TGTGCCAGCAGCCAAGATGGTTTGACAGGCAAGAACTATGGCTACACCTTC
>TRBJ2-7|TRBV29-1|TRBD2|many
CSVESSERGGPYEQYF
TGCAGCGTTGAAAGTTCCGAGCGGGGGGGTCCCTACGAGCAGTACTTC